This T cell receptor (beta chain) was profiled in a study of T cell responses to AZD1222 COVID-19 vaccine. Using immunoSEQ multiplex PCR, the repertoire was profiled, and TCRdb retains in-frame clones only, with some absent. The data show 73,000 or so clones, with 80% to 90% seen just once and under 6% held by the top ten. Germline V gives CDR1 SGHTA, CDR2 FQGNSA. With 1 base removed from V and 4 bases from J, the gap between germline ends came to 7 bases. This CDR3 is 13 amino acids long. The sample in question was peripheral blood, obtained on day 0 of AZD1222 vaccination. The rearrangement links TRBV7-2 to TRBJ1-2; unclear D gene. This TCR derives from an adult in good health. CDR3 DNA sequence: TGTGCCAGCAGCTTAGGTCAACCCTATGGCTACACCTTC. It translates to CASSLGQPYGYTF.